This entry features one T cell receptor beta chain sequence. The sequenced template was RNA, covering the TCR beta CDR3 region. An initial RT-PCR round employing HTBI primers preceded a second-round multiplex PCR. TCRdb re-derived calls from the multiplex PCR reads in MiXCR, one entry per CDR3 protein. The profile shows 45,000 to 60,000 distinct CDR3 sequences, approximately 50% of them singletons. V was shortened by 5 bases and J by 15 bases, with 26 bases between the two germline ends. CDR3 length: 15 residues. From germline, CDR1 is SEHNR and CDR2 FQNEAQ (reference sequence). The data were taken from a study of Graves' ophthalmopathy and Graves' hyperthyroidism.

Sequenced: peripheral blood. The rearrangement links TRBV7-9 to TRBJ2-1; tentative D call: TRBD2 (6 bases). This TCR was sampled from an adult woman with Graves' ophthalmopathy. In nucleotides, the CDR3 is TGTGCCAGCAGCGCCGAAAAGCGGGCCTTTTCTGGGCGGTTCTTC. Its protein is CASSAEKRAFSGRFF.